This T cell receptor beta chain was sequenced for a study of T-cell reconstitution after alpha-beta-depleted transplantation in children. General study findings and limits: By about two months after transplant, alpha-beta T cells reportedly arose from several hundred graft clones that had expanded. Certain patients had high TCRbeta diversity at day 60, and it came from recipient T cells and thymic progenitors that survived. From newly produced T cells came most of the T-cell counts and diversity one year after transplant.

This clonotype was counted only a few times. Antigen: not known. Researchers prepared the TCRbeta library using unique molecular identifiers, the study reports. TCRdb reprocessed the PCR reads with MiXCR, giving one entry per CDR3 protein. The table has approximately 130,000 distinct CDR3 sequences, 9.7% seen once. The germline V gene encodes CDR1 SGHTA and CDR2 FQGNSA. V was cut by 4 bases and J by 2 bases, with 17 bases left in between. This CDR3 has 16 amino acids. The clonotype originates from a girl under three years old who had a stem cell transplant for combined immunodeficiency, so the T cells may come from the graft donor. The chain recombines TRBV7-2 with TRBJ2-5, with D maybe TRBD2 (5 bases). The material was PBMCs, mostly from graft donor cells, obtained 180 days after TCRalphabeta/CD19-depleted stem cell transplant. CDR3 in amino acids: CASSSPSPSGQETQYF. In DNA form, the CDR3 reads TGTGCCAGCAGCTCCCCTAGCCCCTCAGGACAAGAGACCCAGTACTTC.